A single TCR beta chain is shown here with its context. Its antigen is currently unknown. The assay was immunoSEQ multiplex PCR, and TCRdb's table has in-frame clones only and misses some. The sample has about 200,000 clones, about 93% seen once. This entry is derived from a study of T cell responses to AZD1222 COVID-19 vaccine. Study results and caveats: Epitopes outside B.1.351 and B.1.1.7 mutated regions reportedly drew nearly half of spike TCRs.

The germline V and J ends were trimmed by 1 base and 8 bases, with 9 bases remaining between them. The CDR3 loop spans 12 amino acids. The V gene's germline CDR1 is SGHNT and CDR2 YYREEE (reference sequence). The chain is built from TRBV5-4 and TRBJ1-2; maybe TRBD1 (6 bases). The input for sequencing was peripheral blood, taken on day 0 of MenACWY control vaccination. The receptor was isolated from an adult in good health. The CDR3 DNA reads as TGTGCCAGCAGCTTGACAGGGTGGGGCTACACCTTC. It is translated as CASSLTGWGYTF.